These 18 T cell receptor beta chains came from one sample sequenced in a study of blood T cell repertoires in COVID-19. Produced via immunoSEQ multiplex PCR; TCRdb's table is partial and in-frame only. The sample lists 430,000 or so clones; 85% to 90% were seen once. Input material: PBMCs or T cells enriched from blood (not recorded which). These receptors were obtained from a woman aged 40 to 49 who had recovered from COVID-19.

This sequence joins TRBV2 and TRBJ1-1; unclear D gene. Germline CDR1 and CDR2: SNHLY and FYNNEI. This CDR3 comprises 13 residues. V lost 6 bases to trimming and J lost 0 bases, with 8 bases between them. For the CDR3, the DNA is TGTGCCAGCAGAGACACAGTGAACACTGAAGCTTTCTTT. Encoded protein: CASRDTVNTEAFF. The full variable domain, in which reference TRBV2 and TRBJ1-1 provide the parts outside the CDR3, is EPEVTQTPSHQVTQMGQEVILRCVPISNHLYFYWYRQILGQKVEFLVSFYNNEISEKSEIFDDQFSVERPDGSNFTLKIRSTKLEDSAMYFCASRDTVNTEAFFGQGTRLTVV.

The J gene is TRBJ1-5, the V gene TRBV30, with D maybe TRBD1 (6 bases). The length of the CDR3 is 16 residues. Germline CDR1 GTSNPN, CDR2 SVGIG (reference sequence). The V end was cut by 1 base, the J end by 4 bases, with 17 bases between. In DNA form, the CDR3 reads TGTGCCTGGAGTGCGACAGGCGACCCTAGAAATCAGCCCCAGCATTTT. Its protein is CAWSATGDPRNQPQHF.

This clone appeared once. This rearrangement joins TRBV24-1 to TRBJ1-2; a weak D match, TRBD1 (5 bases). CDR1 and CDR2 from the germline V gene are KGHDR and SFDVKD. V was trimmed by 4 bases and J by 4 bases, leaving 21 bases between them. This CDR3 has 17 amino acids. CDR3 residues: CATSDPPTVRQSYGYTF. The CDR3 coding sequence is TGTGCCACCAGTGACCCACCTACCGTTAGACAGTCCTATGGCTACACCTTC.

The chain is built from TRBV19 and TRBJ2-1, with a possible D match to TRBD2 (7 bases). The CDR3 runs to 15 residues. Per the germline V gene, CDR1 is LNHDA and CDR2 is SQIVND (reference sequence). Trimming took off 3 bases at V and 4 bases at J, with 13 bases between the two ends. As DNA, the CDR3 is TGTGCCAGTAGTATGGCTGCGGGGGCATACAATGAGCAGTTCTTC. Translating it yields CASSMAAGAYNEQFF.

The chain joins TRBV24-1 to TRBJ1-5; 12 nucleotides agree with TRBD1. Trimming at V came to 3 bases and at J to 6 bases, leaving 5 bases not matched to a gene. CDR3 length: 16 amino acids. In germline, CDR1 is KGHDR, CDR2 SFDVKD. Here the CDR3 reads CATSDAGTGGGQPQHF. The CDR3 region has the DNA TGTGCCACCAGTGATGCCGGGACAGGGGGCGGTCAGCCCCAGCATTTT.

This chain links TRBV3-1 (or the pseudogene TRBV3-2) with TRBJ2-5; perhaps TRBD1 as D (5 bases). Looked up from germline, CDR1 is LGHDT and CDR2 is YNNKEL (reference sequence). This CDR3 comprises 18 residues. The V end was cut by 6 bases, the J end by 4 bases, with 27 bases between. The CDR3 here is CASRPEIQKGWLRETQYF. The CDR3 DNA sequence: TGTGCCAGCAGGCCAGAAATCCAGAAGGGGTGGCTAAGAGAGACCCAGTACTTC.

The gene calls are TRBV5-1 and TRBJ2-5; D not resolved. The ends were cut back, 1 base at V and 4 bases at J, with 8 bases in the middle. Germline loops: CDR1 SGHRS, CDR2 YFSETQ. The CDR3 covers 13 residues. Here the CDR3 DNA reads TGCGCCAGCAGCTTGTCCCCCCGAGAGACCCAGTACTTC. Its translation is CASSLSPRETQYF.

The genes are TRBV27 and TRBJ2-1; TRBD1 might be the D (6 bases). The V end lost 3 bases, the J end lost 8 bases, and 20 bases lay between the germline ends. There are 16 residues in the CDR3. Per germline, CDR1 MNHEY and CDR2 SMNVEV (reference sequence). The CDR3 loop is CASSFYRELSVDEQFF. CDR3 bases: TGTGCCAGCAGTTTCTACAGGGAATTATCAGTGGATGAGCAGTTCTTC.

This clone was counted a few times. The V call is TRBV15, the J call TRBJ1-1, with 10 bases matching TRBD1. Germline V gene lookup returns CDR1 LNHNV and CDR2 YYDKDF (reference sequence). The CDR3 has 15 residues. J gave up 7 bases and V 2 bases, and 7 bases lay outside the gene matches. The CDR3 loop is CATSRQDRGRGEAFF. The DNA for the CDR3 is TGTGCCACCAGCAGACAAGACAGGGGGCGGGGTGAAGCTTTCTTT.

The chain combines TRBV7-2 with TRBJ2-1; TRBD2 matches 11 bases. CDR1 and CDR2 (germline): SGHTA, FQGNSA. The ends lost 5 bases at V and 1 base at J; junction bases unmatched: 4. The CDR3 length is 16 residues. The DNA of the CDR3 is TGTGCCAGCAGCCAAACTAGCGGGGGATCCTACAATGAGCAGTTCTTC. Amino acids: CASSQTSGGSYNEQFF.

The chain recombines TRBV4-3 with TRBJ2-2; tentatively, D is TRBD2 (5 bases). With 4 bases removed from V and 9 bases from J, the gap between germline ends came to 15 bases. Germline-derived CDR1 and CDR2 are LGHNA and YSLEER. This CDR3 has 14 amino acids. CDR3 residues: CASSPGDKMRELFF. In DNA, the CDR3 is TGCGCCAGCAGCCCCGGGGATAAAATGCGGGAGCTGTTTTTT.

This clone is a singleton in its sample. The rearrangement uses TRBV5-4 and TRBJ2-2; 9 bases agree with TRBD1. In germline, CDR1 is SGHNT, CDR2 YYREEE (reference sequence). With V trimmed by 4 bases and J by 4 bases, 5 bases remained unmatched. The CDR3 sequence is 15 residues long. The chain's CDR3 is CASSPQGAGTGELFF. In DNA, the CDR3 is TGTGCCAGCAGCCCACAGGGGGCTGGCACCGGGGAGCTGTTTTTT. The full variable domain, with the rest looked up from reference TRBV5-4 and TRBJ2-2, is ETGVTQSPTHLIKTRGQQVTLRCSSQSGHNTVSWYQQALGQGPQFIFQYYREEENGRGNFPPRFSGLQFPNYSSELNVNALELDDSALYLCASSPQGAGTGELFFGEGSRLTVL.

The CDR3 nucleotides are TGTGCCAGTAGTATAGCGCGAGCGGGAGTCGGTGAGCAGTTCTTC. Its protein is CASSIARAGVGEQFF. The chain has TRBV19 and TRBJ2-1, with TRBD2 matching over 8 bases. V lost 1 base to trimming and J lost 9 bases; unmatched junction nucleotides: 8. This CDR3 is built from 15 residues. CDR1 is LNHDA and CDR2 is SQIVND in the germline V gene (reference sequence).

The rearrangement uses TRBV29-1 and TRBJ1-2, with D perhaps matching TRBD1 (6 bases). The CDR3 length is 12 residues. CDR1 is SQVTM and CDR2 is ANQGSEA in the germline V gene. Trimming left V 5 bases short and J 2 bases short, with 9 bases between. The CDR3 protein is CSVYDRNYGYTF. The CDR3 DNA sequence: TGCAGCGTTTACGACAGGAACTATGGCTACACCTTC.

V usage is TRBV7-6 and J usage is TRBJ2-7, with 7 bases matching TRBD1. With 1 base clipped from V and 7 bases from J, the junction kept 19 bases outside the gene matches. The germline V gene encodes CDR1 SGHVS and CDR2 FNYEAQ. This CDR3 region has 18 residues. CDR3 sequence reads: CASSLEVEGGDRALEQYF. The CDR3 bases are TGTGCCAGCAGCTTAGAAGTTGAGGGTGGGGACAGAGCTTTGGAGCAGTACTTC.

The gene calls are TRBV4-1 and TRBJ2-7; 12 nucleotides match TRBD2. Unmatched junction bases numbered 8, after V lost 4 bases and J lost 7 bases. Per the germline V gene, CDR1 is MGHRA and CDR2 is YSYEKL. This CDR3 comprises 15 residues. In DNA form, the CDR3 reads TGCGCCAGCAGCCGCCCTAGCGGGAGGGCCGAGGAGCAGTACTTC. Protein sequence: CASSRPSGRAEEQYF.

The chain has TRBV19 and TRBJ1-2, with no clear D. V lost 9 bases and J lost 5, with 13 bases in between. The CDR3 extends over 12 amino acids. Germline values: CDR1 LNHDA, CDR2 SQIVND (reference sequence). CDR3 loop: CASRLGIYGYTF. The CDR3 DNA follows: TGTGCCAGCAGGCTCGGGATATATGGCTACACCTTC.

This clone came up once. The chain joins TRBV25-1 to TRBJ2-1, with 9 bases aligning to TRBD2. CDR1 is MGHDK, CDR2 SYGVNS, per germline. V trimming: 1 base; J trimming: 8 bases; junction bases outside the gene matches: 12. The CDR3 contains 17 residues. For the CDR3, the DNA is TGTGCCAGCAGTGAATCTATTTTGGGACTAGCCGTCGATGAGCAGTTCTTC. Translated, it gives CASSESILGLAVDEQFF.